This is a list of T cell receptor beta chains from one sample in a study of blood T cell repertoires in COVID-19. Clones were read by immunoSEQ multiplex PCR, and TCRdb kept only the in-frame ones, dropping some. The sample consists of about 220,000 clones, around 84% of them appearing once. The sample taken for sequencing was peripheral blood. All receptors come from an older woman who had recovered from COVID-19. Both conserved end residues are part of each CDR3. A D gene is named only where the DNA matches it firmly. Some rows have no size entry. The others give once, few or many, or a class for an expanded clone.

len: 12; j_gene: TRBJ2-7; abundance: many; d_gene: TRBD1; v_gene: TRBV2; CDR3nt: TGTGCCAGCGGACAGGGGGTCGCCGAGCAGTACTTC; CDR3aa: CASGQGVAEQYF
len: 14; j_gene: TRBJ2-7; abundance: -; d_gene: -; v_gene: TRBV2; CDR3nt: TGTGCCAGCAGTGAAAACCAGGTTGTTGGCGAGCAGTACTTC; CDR3aa: CASSENQVVGEQYF
len: 14; j_gene: TRBJ1-1; abundance: -; d_gene: TRBD1; v_gene: TRBV19; CDR3nt: TGTGCCAGTAGCAGAGACAGGGGGCGGACTGAAGCTTTCTTT; CDR3aa: CASSRDRGRTEAFF
len: 15; j_gene: TRBJ2-2; abundance: few; d_gene: -; v_gene: TRBV6-5; CDR3nt: TGTGCCAGCAGTCTACAGGGATCGGCATACGGGGAGCTGTTTTTT; CDR3aa: CASSLQGSAYGELFF
len: 16; j_gene: TRBJ2-5; abundance: -; d_gene: -; v_gene: TRBV7-3; CDR3nt: TGTGCCAGCAGCTTAACCTCGACCAGCGGACAAGAGACCCAGTACTTC; CDR3aa: CASSLTSTSGQETQYF
len: 14; j_gene: TRBJ1-1; abundance: -; d_gene: TRBD1; v_gene: TRBV6-6; CDR3nt: TGTGCCAGCAGACTGGGACAGGGTATTACTGAAGCTTTCTTT; CDR3aa: CASRLGQGITEAFF
len: 16; j_gene: TRBJ1-5; abundance: -; d_gene: TRBD1; v_gene: TRBV19; CDR3nt: TGTGCCAGTAGTATATTGGAAGGACAGGGGAATCAGCCCCAGCATTTT; CDR3aa: CASSILEGQGNQPQHF
len: 13; j_gene: TRBJ2-2; abundance: -; d_gene: TRBD1; v_gene: TRBV2; CDR3nt: TGTGCCAGCAGTGTAGGGGGCCACGGGGAGCTGTTTTTT; CDR3aa: CASSVGGHGELFF
len: 12; j_gene: TRBJ1-5; abundance: -; d_gene: TRBD1; v_gene: TRBV6-5; CDR3nt: TGTGCCAGCGAGACAGGGAATCAGCCCCAGCATTTT; CDR3aa: CASETGNQPQHF
len: 17; j_gene: TRBJ1-3; abundance: -; d_gene: -; v_gene: TRBV5-4; CDR3nt: TGTGCCAGCAGCTTGGGGGCGGGACTGAACTCTGGAAACACCATATATTTT; CDR3aa: CASSLGAGLNSGNTIYF
len: 13; j_gene: TRBJ2-2; abundance: once; d_gene: TRBD1; v_gene: TRBV6-5; CDR3nt: TGTGCCAGCTGGAGGACAGGCACCGGGGAGCTGTTTTTT; CDR3aa: CASWRTGTGELFF
len: 14; j_gene: TRBJ1-2; abundance: -; d_gene: -; v_gene: TRBV9; CDR3nt: TGTGCCAGCAGCCCAGGTCTCAGTTATCATGGCTACACCTTC; CDR3aa: CASSPGLSYHGYTF
len: 16; j_gene: TRBJ2-1; abundance: -; d_gene: TRBD2; v_gene: TRBV4-1; CDR3nt: TGCGCCAGCAGACCGGCGGCGGGGGGGCTGAGGAATGAGCAGTTCTTC; CDR3aa: CASRPAAGGLRNEQFF
len: 15; j_gene: TRBJ1-1; abundance: -; d_gene: -; v_gene: TRBV18; CDR3nt: TGTGCCAGCTCGTCGGGGGGCCAGATGAACACTGAAGCTTTCTTT; CDR3aa: CASSSGGQMNTEAFF
len: 15; j_gene: TRBJ1-5; abundance: -; d_gene: -; v_gene: TRBV7-2; CDR3nt: TGTGCCAGCAGCTTAGACGCAAGGAGAGGTCAGCCCCAGCATTTT; CDR3aa: CASSLDARRGQPQHF
len: 17; j_gene: TRBJ1-4; abundance: -; d_gene: TRBD1; v_gene: TRBV2; CDR3nt: TGTGCCAGCAGTGAAGCAAGAAGGGGACAGAGCAATGAAAAACTGTTTTTT; CDR3aa: CASSEARRGQSNEKLFF
len: 13; j_gene: TRBJ1-1; abundance: few; d_gene: -; v_gene: TRBV29-1; CDR3nt: TGCAGCGGATGGGTGGGGAGGGACACTGAAGCTTTCTTT; CDR3aa: CSGWVGRDTEAFF
len: 16; j_gene: TRBJ2-7; abundance: -; d_gene: -; v_gene: TRBV5-4; CDR3nt: TGTGCCAGCAGCTTGGCGGAGCAGGGGCCACCCTACGAGCAGTACTTC; CDR3aa: CASSLAEQGPPYEQYF
len: 16; j_gene: TRBJ1-1; abundance: -; d_gene: TRBD1; v_gene: TRBV10-3; CDR3nt: TGTGCCATCAGTGAGTGGACAGGGGGGTCGGTCACTGAAGCTTTCTTT; CDR3aa: CAISEWTGGSVTEAFF
len: 15; j_gene: TRBJ1-3; abundance: -; d_gene: -; v_gene: TRBV18; CDR3nt: TGTGCCAGCTCCCCCAGGGTCTACTCTGGAAACACCATATATTTT; CDR3aa: CASSPRVYSGNTIYF
len: 12; j_gene: TRBJ1-1; abundance: -; d_gene: TRBD1; v_gene: TRBV12-3/TRBV12-4; CDR3nt: TGTGCCAGCAGTTTCAGGGGGACTGAAGCTTTCTTT; CDR3aa: CASSFRGTEAFF
len: 14; j_gene: TRBJ2-7; abundance: -; d_gene: -; v_gene: TRBV30; CDR3nt: TGTGCCTGGAGGCCCCTGGGGGCCCGGGACGAGCAGTACTTC; CDR3aa: CAWRPLGARDEQYF
len: 20; j_gene: TRBJ2-2; abundance: -; d_gene: TRBD1; v_gene: TRBV5-1; CDR3nt: TGCGCCAGCAGCTTATTAAATTCTGGCCAGGGGGCGCAGTGGACCGGGGAGCTGTTTTTT; CDR3aa: CASSLLNSGQGAQWTGELFF
len: 14; j_gene: TRBJ1-2; abundance: -; d_gene: TRBD1; v_gene: TRBV7-9; CDR3nt: TGTGCCAGCAGCCCGGGACAGGGGTACTATGGCTACACCTTC; CDR3aa: CASSPGQGYYGYTF
len: 16; j_gene: TRBJ1-1; abundance: -; d_gene: -; v_gene: TRBV4-3; CDR3nt: TGCGCCAGCAGCCAAGATGGCATCCGGGGGGAGACTGAAGCTTTCTTT; CDR3aa: CASSQDGIRGETEAFF
len: 15; j_gene: TRBJ1-1; abundance: -; d_gene: -; v_gene: TRBV2; CDR3nt: TGTGCCAGCAGCGCTGACAGCCTGGGGAACACTGAAGCTTTCTTT; CDR3aa: CASSADSLGNTEAFF
len: 13; j_gene: TRBJ1-1; abundance: -; d_gene: -; v_gene: TRBV11-2; CDR3nt: TGTGCCAGCAGCTTAGGGCAGGGAAGTGAAGCTTTCTTT; CDR3aa: CASSLGQGSEAFF
len: 15; j_gene: TRBJ1-3; abundance: -; d_gene: TRBD1; v_gene: TRBV9; CDR3nt: TGTGCCAGCAGCGCCCTCGGGACAGCTGGAAACACCATATATTTT; CDR3aa: CASSALGTAGNTIYF
len: 14; j_gene: TRBJ1-6; abundance: -; d_gene: TRBD1; v_gene: TRBV18; CDR3nt: TGTGCCAGCTCATTAACAGGGGGCAATTCACCCCTCCACTTT; CDR3aa: CASSLTGGNSPLHF
len: 14; j_gene: TRBJ1-2; abundance: -; d_gene: TRBD1; v_gene: TRBV10-2; CDR3nt: TGCGCCAGCAGTCCAGGGGGTACAGGCTATGGCTACACCTTC; CDR3aa: CASSPGGTGYGYTF
len: 15; j_gene: TRBJ1-1; abundance: -; d_gene: -; v_gene: TRBV5-8; CDR3nt: TGTGCCAGCAGCTGGCACAGGGAACGGAACACTGAAGCTTTCTTT; CDR3aa: CASSWHRERNTEAFF
len: 14; j_gene: TRBJ1-1; abundance: -; d_gene: -; v_gene: TRBV4-1; CDR3nt: TGCGCCAGCAGCCAAGTTCAAGGACTCACTGAAGCTTTCTTT; CDR3aa: CASSQVQGLTEAFF
len: 15; j_gene: TRBJ1-2; abundance: -; d_gene: -; v_gene: TRBV7-8; CDR3nt: TGTGCCAGCAGCTTAGCCCCAGGGCAGGCGCTGGGCTACACCTTC; CDR3aa: CASSLAPGQALGYTF
len: 14; j_gene: TRBJ1-2; abundance: -; d_gene: -; v_gene: TRBV19; CDR3nt: TGTGCCAGTAGTCCCTTTTCCCCTAACTATGGCTACACCTTC; CDR3aa: CASSPFSPNYGYTF
len: 17; j_gene: TRBJ2-3; abundance: -; d_gene: TRBD2; v_gene: TRBV5-6; CDR3nt: TGTGCCAGCAGCTTGGATCAGCGGGGGACCGGTGAAGATACGCAGTATTTT; CDR3aa: CASSLDQRGTGEDTQYF
len: 15; j_gene: TRBJ1-1; abundance: once; d_gene: -; v_gene: TRBV9; CDR3nt: TGTGCCAGCAGCGTAGCTACGGGAGGGAACACTGAAGCTTTCTTT; CDR3aa: CASSVATGGNTEAFF
len: 16; j_gene: TRBJ2-3; abundance: -; d_gene: TRBD1; v_gene: TRBV9; CDR3nt: TGTGCCAGCAGCGCCGGGACAGGGGTCTCGGTGGATACGCAGTATTTT; CDR3aa: CASSAGTGVSVDTQYF
len: 14; j_gene: TRBJ2-3; abundance: once; d_gene: -; v_gene: TRBV7-2; CDR3nt: TGTGCCAGCAGCCAAACGGGGTCCACAGATACGCAGTATTTT; CDR3aa: CASSQTGSTDTQYF
len: 15; j_gene: TRBJ1-4; abundance: once; d_gene: -; v_gene: TRBV6-1; CDR3nt: TGTGCCAGCAGTGAATACGGACAGATTAGTGAAAAACTGTTTTTT; CDR3aa: CASSEYGQISEKLFF
len: 15; j_gene: TRBJ2-7; abundance: -; d_gene: -; v_gene: TRBV7-6; CDR3nt: TGTGCCAGCAGCTCCAACCCACAGGGAGCCTACGAGCAGTACTTC; CDR3aa: CASSSNPQGAYEQYF
len: 13; j_gene: TRBJ2-3; abundance: once; d_gene: TRBD1; v_gene: TRBV19; CDR3nt: TGTGCCAGTGGGACAGGGCTTTCAGATACGCAGTATTTT; CDR3aa: CASGTGLSDTQYF